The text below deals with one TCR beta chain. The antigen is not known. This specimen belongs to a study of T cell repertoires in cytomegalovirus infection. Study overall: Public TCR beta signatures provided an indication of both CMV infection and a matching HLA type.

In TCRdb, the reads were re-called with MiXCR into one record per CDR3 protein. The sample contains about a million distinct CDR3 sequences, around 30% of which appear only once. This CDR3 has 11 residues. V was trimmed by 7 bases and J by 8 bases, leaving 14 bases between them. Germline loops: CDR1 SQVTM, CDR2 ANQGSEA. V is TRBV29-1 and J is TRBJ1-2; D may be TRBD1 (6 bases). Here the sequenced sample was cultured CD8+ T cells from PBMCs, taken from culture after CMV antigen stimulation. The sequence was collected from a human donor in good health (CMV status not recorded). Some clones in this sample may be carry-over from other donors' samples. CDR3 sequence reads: CSAPRGFGYTF. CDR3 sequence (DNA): TGCAGCGCTCCAAGGGGGTTCGGCTACACCTTC.